A single sample gave rise to the 21 T cell receptor beta chains below, sequenced in a study of T cells in Graves' hyperthyroidism and ophthalmopathy. RNA transcripts served as the template for amplifying TCR beta CDR3 regions. A set of HTBI primers served as the primers for a first-round RT-PCR of the TCR CDR3. TCRdb used MiXCR to reprocess the multiplex PCR reads, holding one entry per CDR3 protein. The sample holds fewer than 110,000 distinct CDR3 sequences; 15% to 20% are singletons and the top ten take around two fifths. Specimen: blood. These receptors were taken from a woman aged 50 to 60 with Graves' hyperthyroidism.

Remarks on this clonotype: A much more abundant neighbour one base away suggests this may be a read error. The J gene is TRBJ2-3, the V gene TRBV18; 11 bases line up with TRBD2. The CDR3 extends over 15 amino acids. CDR1 and CDR2 from the germline V gene are KGHSH and LQKENI. CDR3 sequence: CAGSPTSGSADTQYF. The CDR3 DNA reads TGTGCCGGCTCACCAACTAGCGGGAGCGCAGATACGCAGTATTTT.

This clonotype was counted at least ten times. The J gene is TRBJ1-1, the V gene TRBV6-1; no clear D gene. The CDR3 has 12 amino acids. The germline gives CDR1 MNHNS, CDR2 SASEGT. The V end lost 3 bases, the J end lost 4 bases, and 6 bases lay between the germline ends. CDR3 coding DNA: TGTGCCAGCAGTGATCAGCTCACTGAAGCTTTCTTT. It translates to CASSDQLTEAFF.

This clonotype has ten or more counts. The chain carries TRBV19 and TRBJ1-1; D uncertain. Germline CDR1 reads LNHDA; CDR2 reads SQIVND (reference sequence). This CDR3 is built from 14 residues. V gave up 7 bases and J gave up 3 bases, with 15 bases separating them. The CDR3: CASIPNHLDTEAFF. CDR3 sequence (DNA): TGTGCCAGTATCCCCAACCATTTAGACACTGAAGCTTTCTTT.

This clonotype has a count of ten or more. The chain is built from TRBV7-3 and TRBJ2-1; 10 bases match TRBD2. This CDR3 comprises 14 residues. After removal of 6 bases from V and 6 bases from J, the junction contained 5 bases not matched to a gene. Germline V gives CDR1 SGHTA, CDR2 FQGTGA. In DNA form, the CDR3 reads TGTGCCAGCAGTCTGAGCGGGAGGGCCAATGAGCAGTTCTTC. Its translation is CASSLSGRANEQFF. The full variable domain, its missing parts supplied by reference TRBV7-3 and TRBJ2-1, is GAGVSQTPSNKVTEKGKYVELRCDPISGHTALYWYRQSLGQGPEFLIYFQGTGAADDSGLPNDRFFAVRPEGSVSTLKIQRTERGDSAVYLCASSLSGRANEQFFGPGTRLTVL.

This clonotype was seen at least ten times. This chain links TRBV6-1 with TRBJ1-5, with TRBD1 as a possible D gene (6 bases). The CDR3 extends over 15 amino acids. V lost 2 bases, J lost 4 bases, and 12 bases lay in between. CDR1 is MNHNS, CDR2 SASEGT, per germline. The CDR3 region is CASSERGIPNQPQHF. The CDR3 region has the DNA TGTGCCAGCAGTGAAAGGGGGATCCCAAATCAGCCCCAGCATTTT.

This clonotype was observed at least ten times. V and J are TRBV19 and TRBJ1-1; D remains unclear. Germline CDR1 reads LNHDA; CDR2 reads SQIVND (reference sequence). V shed 11 bases and J shed 5 bases, with 9 bases lying between them. This CDR3 contains 10 residues. Here the CDR3 DNA reads TGTGCCCCTCGTACAACTGAAGCTTTCTTT. Translation gives CAPRTTEAFF.

The chain couples TRBV7-2 to TRBJ2-1; 8 nucleotides agree with TRBD2. J was trimmed by 0 bases and V by 2 bases; bases with no gene match: 6. The CDR3 length is 17 residues. The germline V gene has CDR1 SGHTA and CDR2 FQGNSA. The CDR3 nucleotides are TGTGCCAGCAGCTTATTTAGCGGGACGAGCTCCTACAATGAGCAGTTCTTC. Its translation is CASSLFSGTSSYNEQFF. Variable domain in full (rest from reference TRBV7-2 and TRBJ2-1): GAGVSQSPSNKVTEKGKDVELRCDPISGHTALYWYRQSLGQGLEFLIYFQGNSAPDKSGLPSDRFSAERTGGSVSTLTIQRTQQEDSAVYLCASSLFSGTSSYNEQFFGPGTRLTVL.

This clonotype showed up many times. The chain recombines TRBV28 with TRBJ2-7; either TRBD1 or TRBD2 may supply D (6 bases each). The ends were cut back, 5 bases at V and 1 base at J, with 12 bases in the middle. CDR3 length: 14 amino acids. The V gene's germline CDR1 is MDHEN and CDR2 SYDVKM. Written as DNA, the CDR3 is TGTGCCAGCAGTGCCGGGGGCGCATCCTACGAGCAGTACGTC. Translating it yields CASSAGGASYEQYV.

This clonotype was observed many times. Here the CDR3 reads CASSLVLAGFYNEQFF. CDR3 DNA: TGTGCCAGCAGCTTAGTTCTAGCGGGATTCTACAATGAGCAGTTCTTC. J is TRBJ2-1 and V is TRBV7-9, with TRBD2 matching 9 bases. CDR3 length equals 16 residues. With 1 base clipped from V and 3 bases from J, the junction kept 4 bases outside the gene matches. Germline V gene data show CDR1 as SEHNR and CDR2 as FQNEAQ (reference sequence).

This clonotype appeared many times. The J gene is TRBJ2-7, the V gene TRBV11-2; 7 nucleotides line up with TRBD1. V was pared by 5 bases and J by 5 bases, with 9 bases of the junction left unmatched. CDR1 and CDR2 (germline): SGHAT, FQNNGV. This CDR3 comprises 14 residues. The CDR3 coding sequence is TGTGCCAGCAGCCCCCATCCTGGGACAGACGAGCAGTACGTC. Amino acid sequence: CASSPHPGTDEQYV.

Ten or more counts support this clonotype. The rearrangement links TRBV30 to TRBJ2-7; D ambiguous. V dropped 4 bases and J dropped 3 bases, with 16 bases sitting between them. The CDR3 has 14 amino acids. CDR1 is GTSNPN and CDR2 is SVGIG in the germline V gene (reference sequence). CDR3 loop: CAWKHSSLSYEQYF. The CDR3 DNA is TGTGCCTGGAAACACTCTAGTCTGAGCTACGAGCAGTACTTC.

This clonotype was picked up a small number of times. V is TRBV3-1 and J is TRBJ2-2, with D perhaps matching TRBD2 (5 bases). Germline values: CDR1 LGHDT, CDR2 YNNKEL (reference sequence). This CDR3 is 16 amino acids long. Trimming stripped 1 base from V and 5 bases from J, with 14 bases between. The CDR3 nucleotides are TGTGCCAGCAGCCAAGTCAGAGGGAGCGGTACCGGGGAGCTGTTTTTT. It yields the protein CASSQVRGSGTGELFF.

This clonotype was counted ten times or more. J is TRBJ1-2 and V is TRBV3-1; no clear D. Trimming pared 0 bases from V and 5 bases from J, leaving 10 bases between. The CDR3 spans 14 residues. Germline V gives CDR1 LGHDT, CDR2 YNNKEL (reference sequence). The CDR3, as DNA: TGTGCCAGCAGCCAAGAAGGCGGGTATTATGGCTACACCTTC. This codes for CASSQEGGYYGYTF.

Ten or more counts support this clonotype. This chain uses TRBV20-1 with TRBJ2-3; the match to TRBD1 covers 10 bases. Germline V gene lookup returns CDR1 DFQATT and CDR2 SNEGSKA (reference sequence). CDR3 length equals 15 residues. V shed 7 bases, J shed 5 bases, and the junction held 12 bases outside the gene matches. For the CDR3, the DNA is TGCAGTGGAACCGAGACAGGGGGCGGTGAAGATACGCAGTATTTT. Translation gives CSGTETGGGEDTQYF.

The chain couples TRBV7-2 to TRBJ2-1, with 7 bases fitting TRBD2. Looked up from germline, CDR1 is SGHTA and CDR2 is FQGNSA. The CDR3 is made up of 15 amino acids. V trimming: 1 base; J trimming: 7 bases; junction bases outside the gene matches: 7. CDR3 nucleotide sequence: TGTGCCAGCAGCTTAGAGGGCGGGAGAGGAAATGAGCAGTTCTTC. It specifies CASSLEGGRGNEQFF.

This clonotype was counted many times. The V call is TRBV9, the J call TRBJ1-2; a weak D match, TRBD1 (5 bases). Per the germline V gene, CDR1 is SGDLS and CDR2 is YYNGEE. The CDR3 totals 15 residues. Trimming removed 4 bases at V and 1 base at J, with 14 bases between. This CDR3 is CASSFSRESNYGYTF. In DNA form, the CDR3 reads TGTGCCAGCAGCTTCTCCAGGGAAAGTAACTATGGCTACACCTTC.

This clonotype was counted ten times or more. The chain links TRBV19 to TRBJ2-7; possibly TRBD1 for D (6 bases). Trimming took off 4 bases at V and 3 bases at J, with 10 bases between the two ends. This CDR3 is built from 13 residues. Germline V gene data show CDR1 as LNHDA and CDR2 as SQIVND (reference sequence). Here the CDR3 reads CASSRQADYEQYF. The CDR3, as DNA: TGTGCCAGTAGTAGACAGGCCGACTACGAGCAGTACTTC.

This clonotype was picked up many times. The chain is built from TRBV2 and TRBJ2-7; TRBD2 matches 11 bases. Germline V CDR1 and CDR2: SNHLY, FYNNEI. The CDR3 loop spans 15 amino acids. Germline trimming cut 4 bases from V and 0 bases from J; bases unmatched to any gene: 2. CDR3 protein: CASSVSGRDSYEQYF. DNA of the CDR3: TGTGCCAGCAGTGTTAGCGGGAGGGACTCCTACGAGCAGTACTTC.

Regarding this clonotype: A read error is possible here, since a much larger clone lies one base away. The chain links TRBV29-1 to TRBJ2-3; D is perhaps TRBD1 (6 bases). The CDR3 has 12 residues. In germline, CDR1 is SQVTM, CDR2 ANQGSEA. The CDR3 spells CSVGTETGTQYF. The CDR3 DNA sequence: TGCAGCGTCGGTACAGAGACAGGTACGCAGTATTTT.

The genes are TRBV20-1 and TRBJ1-2; 10 nucleotides align to TRBD1. Trimming took 0 bases from V and 7 from J; bases not matched to a gene: 8. This CDR3 has 15 residues. Germline CDR1 is DFQATT and CDR2 is SNEGSKA (reference sequence). This CDR3 reads CSAREGQGEVGGYTF. CDR3 nucleotide sequence: TGCAGTGCTAGAGAAGGACAGGGGGAAGTGGGTGGCTACACCTTC.

This clonotype was detected ten times or more. The gene calls are TRBV7-3 and TRBJ1-6; the D is unclear. CDR1 is SGHTA and CDR2 is FQGTGA in the germline V gene. This CDR3 contains 16 residues. V lost 1 base and J lost 10, with 17 bases in between. The CDR3 is CASSLNPPSAGSPLHF. CDR3 DNA: TGTGCCAGCAGCTTAAACCCCCCCTCGGCCGGATCACCCCTCCACTTT.